The 23 T cell receptor beta chains below were found in one sample sequenced in a study of vaccination effects on CD4 cells after COVID-19. No antigen has been identified for these receptors. Following a 10-day culture, CD4+ T cells were purified. Method: immunoSEQ multiplex PCR; TCRdb's copy keeps in-frame clones and lacks some. The sample contains approximately 30,000 clones, roughly 60% of which appear only once. The sequencing used CD4+ T cells from PBMCs cultured without peptide, collected before COVID-19 vaccination. These receptor sequences come from a human donor who received a COVID-19 vaccine.

This clone was seen just once. The chain carries TRBV20-1 and TRBJ2-1; D unclear. The CDR3 extends over 11 amino acids. Germline CDR1 is DFQATT and CDR2 is SNEGSKA (reference sequence). Trimming left V 0 bases short and J 6 bases short, with 3 bases between. CDR3 in DNA: TGCAGTGCTAGAGATCTCAATGAGCAGTTCTTC. Its translation is CSARDLNEQFF.

The chain is built from TRBV4-1 and TRBJ2-3; 10 nucleotides line up with TRBD2. The CDR3 loop spans 15 amino acids. Germline V CDR1 and CDR2: MGHRA, YSYEKL. The J segment lost 4 bases and the V segment lost 1 base, leaving 2 bases of the junction unmatched. CDR3 in DNA: TGCGCCAGCAGCCAAGTTCTAGCGGGGGCAGATACGCAGTATTTT. It encodes CASSQVLAGADTQYF.

This clone occurred once. The genes are TRBV12-3 or TRBV12-4 and TRBJ1-5; D is uncertain. Trimming left V 4 bases short and J 7 bases short, with 8 bases between. The CDR3 is made up of 12 amino acids. The CDR3 DNA reads as TGTGCCAGCAGTTCCTCATGGCAGCCCCAGCATTTT. Translation gives CASSSSWQPQHF.

The gene calls are TRBV27 and TRBJ1-6; D perhaps matches TRBD1 (6 bases). Trimming took off 1 base at V and 9 bases at J, with 13 bases between the two ends. The CDR3 contains 15 residues. Germline-derived CDR1 and CDR2 are MNHEY and SMNVEV (reference sequence). The CDR3 reads CASSLLLGRGSPLHF. The CDR3 nucleotides are TGTGCCAGCAGTTTATTACTTGGCAGGGGTTCACCCCTCCACTTT.

The chain joins TRBV6-4 to TRBJ1-2; a weak D match, TRBD1 (5 bases). This CDR3 has 13 amino acids. Germline CDR1 reads MRHNA; CDR2 reads SNTAGT. V shed 3 bases and J shed 5 bases, with 10 bases lying between them. The CDR3 loop reads CASSEGTAYGYTF. In DNA form, the CDR3 reads TGTGCCAGCAGTGAAGGGACTGCGTATGGCTACACCTTC.

This clone was detected only a few times. The V call is TRBV9, the J call TRBJ1-5, with D unresolved. The CDR3 sequence is 13 residues long. The germline V gene encodes CDR1 SGDLS and CDR2 YYNGEE. V was clipped by 4 bases and J by 5 bases, with 10 bases between them. The CDR3 here is CASSPSTDQPQHF. As DNA, the CDR3 is TGTGCCAGCAGCCCCTCGACTGATCAGCCCCAGCATTTT.

This chain joins TRBV11-2 and TRBJ2-7; no clear D. V lost 4 bases and J lost 3, with 10 bases in between. The length of the CDR3 is 13 residues. CDR1 SGHAT and CDR2 FQNNGV come from the germline V gene. CDR3 in amino acids: CASSSYIYYEQYF. The CDR3 coding sequence is TGTGCCAGCAGCTCCTACATCTACTACGAGCAGTACTTC. Full variable domain (remainder filled in from reference TRBV11-2 and TRBJ2-7): EAGVAQSPRYKIIEKRQSVAFWCNPISGHATLYWYQQILGQGPKLLIQFQNNGVVDDSQLPKDRFSAERLKGVDSTLKIQPAKLEDSAVYLCASSSYIYYEQYFGPGTRLTVT.

This clone was counted between two and nine times. CDR3 in DNA: TGCGCCAGCAGCTTGGGGGGGTCCAGCTCCTACAATGAGCAGTTCTTC. Translated, it gives CASSLGGSSSYNEQFF. The rearrangement uses TRBV5-1 and TRBJ2-1; D is tentatively TRBD1 or TRBD2 (5 bases each). This CDR3 is built from 16 residues. V gave up 0 bases and J gave up 0 bases, with 10 bases separating them. CDR1 and CDR2 (germline): SGHRS, YFSETQ.

This chain uses TRBV28 with TRBJ1-6; no definite D call. With 7 bases removed from V and 8 bases from J, the gap between germline ends came to 9 bases. Germline V gives CDR1 MDHEN, CDR2 SYDVKM. The CDR3 is 12 amino acids. The DNA for the CDR3 is TGTGCCAGCAATCTTCTCGATTCACCCCTCCACTTT. Translating gives CASNLLDSPLHF.

The chain links TRBV3-1 (or the pseudogene TRBV3-2) to TRBJ2-5; 8 nucleotides match TRBD2. With 0 bases clipped from V and 5 bases from J, the junction kept 5 bases outside the gene matches. CDR1 is LGHDT, CDR2 YNNKEL, per germline (reference sequence). The CDR3 is 15 amino acids. CDR3 region: CASSQDRGGGETQYF. For the CDR3, the DNA is TGTGCCAGCAGCCAAGATCGGGGCGGGGGGGAGACCCAGTACTTC.

This clone was seen only a few times. V usage is TRBV4-1 and J usage is TRBJ1-5; tentative D call: TRBD1 (6 bases). Germline lookup yields CDR1 MGHRA and CDR2 YSYEKL. The V gene lost 3 bases and the J gene lost 2 bases, with 11 bases spanning the gap. There are 15 residues in the CDR3. Written as DNA, the CDR3 is TGCGCCAGCAGCCAGGGGACACTGGGCAATCAGCCCCAGCATTTT. Protein product: CASSQGTLGNQPQHF.

The sample holds one count of this clone. The chain uses TRBV6-5 and TRBJ2-5, with TRBD1 as a possible D gene (6 bases). The CDR3 has 14 residues. V was clipped by 7 bases and J by 1 base, with 13 bases between them. Germline V gene lookup returns CDR1 MNHEY and CDR2 SVGAGI. CDR3 DNA sequence: TGTGCCAGCACCAGAACAGGGTTCCAAGAGACCCAGTACTTC. The encoded protein is CASTRTGFQETQYF.

This clone was observed a handful of times. This rearrangement joins TRBV27 to TRBJ2-2; 7 nucleotides align to TRBD1. Unmatched junction bases numbered 13, after V lost 6 bases and J lost 0 bases. The CDR3 runs to 18 residues. Germline V gives CDR1 MNHEY, CDR2 SMNVEV (reference sequence). The CDR3 loop reads CASRPSLGQGANTGELFF. CDR3 DNA: TGTGCCAGCAGACCTAGTTTGGGCCAGGGGGCGAACACCGGGGAGCTGTTTTTT.

The chain combines TRBV5-1 with TRBJ1-1; D is undetermined. Trimming shortened V by 4 bases and J by 3 bases, and 7 bases separated the two germline ends. Germline V gene sequence: CDR1 SGHRS, CDR2 YFSETQ. The CDR3 has 12 residues. CDR3 sequence reads: CASSQDDTEAFF. The CDR3 DNA sequence: TGCGCCAGCAGCCAGGACGACACTGAAGCTTTCTTT.

The table lists this clone with a few counts. The chain links TRBV5-1 to TRBJ2-3, with D possibly matching TRBD1 (5 bases). Germline CDR1 reads SGHRS; CDR2 reads YFSETQ. The CDR3 contains 17 residues. Trimming took off 4 bases at V and 2 bases at J, with 20 bases between the two ends. CDR3 sequence reads: CASSPWTFRVNTDTQYF. CDR3 bases: TGCGCCAGCAGCCCCTGGACATTTAGGGTAAACACAGATACGCAGTATTTT.

The chain uses TRBV5-6 and TRBJ1-1; the D gene is possibly TRBD1 (6 bases). V lost 2 bases and J 1 base, leaving 15 bases between the germline ends. CDR1 SGHDT and CDR2 YYEEEE come from the germline V gene. The length of the CDR3 is 16 residues. The CDR3 region is CASSLYPGHQNTEAFF. CDR3 sequence (DNA): TGTGCCAGCAGCTTATATCCGGGACACCAGAACACTGAAGCTTTCTTT.

A few counts support this clone. The V call is TRBV5-1, the J call TRBJ2-7, with D hard to call. V was pared by 0 bases and J by 3 bases, with 13 bases between. CDR1 and CDR2 from the germline V gene are SGHRS and YFSETQ. The length of the CDR3 is 15 residues. CDR3 protein: CASSLDPNSRYEQYF. The CDR3 nucleotides are TGCGCCAGCAGCTTGGATCCGAACTCCCGCTACGAGCAGTACTTC.

This sequence joins TRBV25-1 and TRBJ2-7; 7 bases map to TRBD2. This CDR3 comprises 12 residues. Germline V gene sequence: CDR1 MGHDK, CDR2 SYGVNS. V gave up 5 bases and J gave up 7 bases; unmatched junction bases: 5. CDR3 in amino acids: CASSKGTKEQYF. CDR3 coding DNA: TGTGCCAGCAGTAAAGGGACTAAAGAGCAGTACTTC.

This clone was counted once. The chain employs TRBV3-1 (or the pseudogene TRBV3-2) and TRBJ2-2; no reliable D call. Germline V lookup: CDR1 LGHDT, CDR2 YNNKEL (reference sequence). Trimming stripped 4 bases from V and 0 bases from J, with 6 bases between. The CDR3 loop spans 14 amino acids. The DNA of the CDR3 is TGTGCCAGCAGCCGAGCAGCGAACACCGGGGAGCTGTTTTTT. This sequence encodes CASSRAANTGELFF.

The chain is built from TRBV6-4 and TRBJ2-1, with a possible D match to TRBD1 (6 bases). Trimming pared 3 bases from V and 6 bases from J, leaving 15 bases between. Germline CDR1 reads MRHNA; CDR2 reads SNTAGT. This CDR3 region has 15 residues. Here the CDR3 reads CASSEMGARGNEQFF. As DNA, the CDR3 is TGTGCCAGCAGTGAAATGGGGGCCCGGGGCAATGAGCAGTTCTTC.

This clone was detected a few times. The rearrangement links TRBV7-4 to TRBJ1-3; the D gene is possibly TRBD1 (6 bases). Germline lookup yields CDR1 SGHVT and CDR2 SQSDAQ. The V end lost 8 bases, the J end lost 0 bases, and 26 bases lay between the germline ends. This CDR3 has 19 amino acids. In nucleotides, the CDR3 is TGTGCCAGCCTAGCCCGGCCCGAATTGCAGGGGTACTCTGGAAACACCATATATTTT. Its translation: CASLARPELQGYSGNTIYF.

The chain uses TRBV5-8 and TRBJ2-7; D is ambiguous. The CDR3 length is 12 residues. With 3 bases removed from V and 0 bases from J, the gap between germline ends came to 4 bases. Germline CDR1 reads SGHTS; CDR2 reads YDEGEE. The CDR3: CASSSPSYEQYF. CDR3 DNA sequence: TGTGCCAGCAGCTCGCCCTCCTACGAGCAGTACTTC.

This chain connects TRBV19 to TRBJ1-1; no clear D gene. CDR1 is LNHDA and CDR2 is SQIVND in the germline V gene (reference sequence). The CDR3 has 13 amino acids. Trimming pared 7 bases from V and 3 bases from J, leaving 12 bases between. The CDR3 DNA is TGTGCCAGTACCTACGGACGTTACACTGAAGCTTTCTTT. This codes for CASTYGRYTEAFF.